Each of the 7 T cell receptor beta chains below was sequenced from the same sample in a study of cytomegalovirus exposure and HLA in healthy donors. Sequencing used immunoSEQ multiplex PCR; TCRdb keeps in-frame clones, though not all of them. This sample carries some 190,000 clones, more than 75% of them seen once, and the ten largest clones take 7.2%. Material for sequencing was PBMCs. Receptors were obtained from a man aged 25-45 years in good health and CMV-seropositive.

This clone was counted between two and nine times. The rearrangement joins TRBV28 to TRBJ1-2, with D perhaps matching TRBD1 (5 bases). This CDR3 comprises 18 residues. Germline V gene sequence: CDR1 MDHEN, CDR2 SYDVKM. V was clipped by 3 bases and J by 0 bases, with 20 bases between them. Here the CDR3 reads CASSLGGAMMQANYGYTF. CDR3 in DNA: TGTGCCAGCAGTTTGGGGGGAGCAATGATGCAAGCTAACTATGGCTACACCTTC.

The CDR3 loop reads CSVVPLARNEQFF. CDR3 coding DNA: TGCAGCGTTGTCCCACTAGCGCGGAATGAGCAGTTCTTC. The chain couples TRBV29-1 to TRBJ2-1; 7 bases map to TRBD2. This CDR3 region has 13 residues. Germline CDR1 SQVTM, CDR2 ANQGSEA. The V gene end was trimmed by 4 bases and the J gene end by 7 bases; junction bases not matched to a gene: 7.

This rearrangement joins TRBV5-1 to TRBJ1-1, with D unclear. Trimming removed 0 bases at V and 5 bases at J, with 11 bases between. This CDR3 spans 14 amino acids. Germline-derived CDR1 and CDR2 are SGHRS and YFSETQ. The CDR3 DNA is TGCGCCAGCAGCTTGGTCGGGGAGAGGACTGAAGCTTTCTTT. This gives the protein CASSLVGERTEAFF.

The V and J genes are TRBV18 and TRBJ2-1, with TRBD2 identical over 11 bases. The CDR3 totals 16 residues. Germline CDR1 KGHSH, CDR2 LQKENI. V shed 5 bases and J 7 bases; nucleotides not matched to a gene: 10. For the CDR3, the DNA is TGTGCCAGCTCAAGCATACTAGCGGGAGTATGGAATGAGCAGTTCTTC. Translated: CASSSILAGVWNEQFF.

The CDR3 DNA follows: TGTGCCAGCAGACCTCCGAATTCACCCCTCCACTTT. Translated: CASRPPNSPLHF. The V gene is TRBV27, the J gene TRBJ1-6; D call uncertain. With 6 bases removed from V and 7 bases from J, the gap between germline ends came to 7 bases. The CDR3 length is 12 residues. CDR1 is MNHEY, CDR2 SMNVEV, per germline (reference sequence).

The chain recombines TRBV4-3 with TRBJ1-1; perhaps TRBD1 as D (6 bases). Trimming took 0 bases from V and 0 from J, leaving 14 bases between them. The CDR3 length is 17 residues. Germline V CDR1 and CDR2: LGHNA, YSLEER. The CDR3, as DNA: TGCGCCAGCAGCCAAGACAGGGGAGGGGCCTTGAACACTGAAGCTTTCTTT. The encoded protein is CASSQDRGGALNTEAFF.

The CDR3 region has the DNA TGTGCCAGCAGCGCCGGGACTAGCGGCTATTACGAGCAGTACTTC. Residues: CASSAGTSGYYEQYF. The chain employs TRBV9 and TRBJ2-7, with TRBD2 matching 11 bases. Germline V gene sequence: CDR1 SGDLS, CDR2 YYNGEE. This CDR3 contains 15 residues. The V segment lost 3 bases and the J segment 4 bases; nucleotides outside the gene matches: 6.